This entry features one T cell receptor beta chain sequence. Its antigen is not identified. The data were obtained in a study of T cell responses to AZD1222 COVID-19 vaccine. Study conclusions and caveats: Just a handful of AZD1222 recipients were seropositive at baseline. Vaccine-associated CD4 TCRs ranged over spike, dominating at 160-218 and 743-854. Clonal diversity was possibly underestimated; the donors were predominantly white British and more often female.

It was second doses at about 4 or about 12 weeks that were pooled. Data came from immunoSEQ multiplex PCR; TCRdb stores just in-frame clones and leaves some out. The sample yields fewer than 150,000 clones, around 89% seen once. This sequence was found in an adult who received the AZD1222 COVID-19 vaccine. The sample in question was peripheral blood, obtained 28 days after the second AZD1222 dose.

The CDR3 region is CASSLRFNEQYF. In DNA, the CDR3 is TGTGCCAGCAGCCTAAGATTCAACGAGCAGTACTTC. The rearrangement uses TRBV14 and TRBJ2-7; no definite D call. CDR3 length: 12 amino acids. The germline CDR1 and CDR2 sequences are SGHDN and FVKESK. V was cut by 4 bases and J by 5 bases, with 9 bases left in between.